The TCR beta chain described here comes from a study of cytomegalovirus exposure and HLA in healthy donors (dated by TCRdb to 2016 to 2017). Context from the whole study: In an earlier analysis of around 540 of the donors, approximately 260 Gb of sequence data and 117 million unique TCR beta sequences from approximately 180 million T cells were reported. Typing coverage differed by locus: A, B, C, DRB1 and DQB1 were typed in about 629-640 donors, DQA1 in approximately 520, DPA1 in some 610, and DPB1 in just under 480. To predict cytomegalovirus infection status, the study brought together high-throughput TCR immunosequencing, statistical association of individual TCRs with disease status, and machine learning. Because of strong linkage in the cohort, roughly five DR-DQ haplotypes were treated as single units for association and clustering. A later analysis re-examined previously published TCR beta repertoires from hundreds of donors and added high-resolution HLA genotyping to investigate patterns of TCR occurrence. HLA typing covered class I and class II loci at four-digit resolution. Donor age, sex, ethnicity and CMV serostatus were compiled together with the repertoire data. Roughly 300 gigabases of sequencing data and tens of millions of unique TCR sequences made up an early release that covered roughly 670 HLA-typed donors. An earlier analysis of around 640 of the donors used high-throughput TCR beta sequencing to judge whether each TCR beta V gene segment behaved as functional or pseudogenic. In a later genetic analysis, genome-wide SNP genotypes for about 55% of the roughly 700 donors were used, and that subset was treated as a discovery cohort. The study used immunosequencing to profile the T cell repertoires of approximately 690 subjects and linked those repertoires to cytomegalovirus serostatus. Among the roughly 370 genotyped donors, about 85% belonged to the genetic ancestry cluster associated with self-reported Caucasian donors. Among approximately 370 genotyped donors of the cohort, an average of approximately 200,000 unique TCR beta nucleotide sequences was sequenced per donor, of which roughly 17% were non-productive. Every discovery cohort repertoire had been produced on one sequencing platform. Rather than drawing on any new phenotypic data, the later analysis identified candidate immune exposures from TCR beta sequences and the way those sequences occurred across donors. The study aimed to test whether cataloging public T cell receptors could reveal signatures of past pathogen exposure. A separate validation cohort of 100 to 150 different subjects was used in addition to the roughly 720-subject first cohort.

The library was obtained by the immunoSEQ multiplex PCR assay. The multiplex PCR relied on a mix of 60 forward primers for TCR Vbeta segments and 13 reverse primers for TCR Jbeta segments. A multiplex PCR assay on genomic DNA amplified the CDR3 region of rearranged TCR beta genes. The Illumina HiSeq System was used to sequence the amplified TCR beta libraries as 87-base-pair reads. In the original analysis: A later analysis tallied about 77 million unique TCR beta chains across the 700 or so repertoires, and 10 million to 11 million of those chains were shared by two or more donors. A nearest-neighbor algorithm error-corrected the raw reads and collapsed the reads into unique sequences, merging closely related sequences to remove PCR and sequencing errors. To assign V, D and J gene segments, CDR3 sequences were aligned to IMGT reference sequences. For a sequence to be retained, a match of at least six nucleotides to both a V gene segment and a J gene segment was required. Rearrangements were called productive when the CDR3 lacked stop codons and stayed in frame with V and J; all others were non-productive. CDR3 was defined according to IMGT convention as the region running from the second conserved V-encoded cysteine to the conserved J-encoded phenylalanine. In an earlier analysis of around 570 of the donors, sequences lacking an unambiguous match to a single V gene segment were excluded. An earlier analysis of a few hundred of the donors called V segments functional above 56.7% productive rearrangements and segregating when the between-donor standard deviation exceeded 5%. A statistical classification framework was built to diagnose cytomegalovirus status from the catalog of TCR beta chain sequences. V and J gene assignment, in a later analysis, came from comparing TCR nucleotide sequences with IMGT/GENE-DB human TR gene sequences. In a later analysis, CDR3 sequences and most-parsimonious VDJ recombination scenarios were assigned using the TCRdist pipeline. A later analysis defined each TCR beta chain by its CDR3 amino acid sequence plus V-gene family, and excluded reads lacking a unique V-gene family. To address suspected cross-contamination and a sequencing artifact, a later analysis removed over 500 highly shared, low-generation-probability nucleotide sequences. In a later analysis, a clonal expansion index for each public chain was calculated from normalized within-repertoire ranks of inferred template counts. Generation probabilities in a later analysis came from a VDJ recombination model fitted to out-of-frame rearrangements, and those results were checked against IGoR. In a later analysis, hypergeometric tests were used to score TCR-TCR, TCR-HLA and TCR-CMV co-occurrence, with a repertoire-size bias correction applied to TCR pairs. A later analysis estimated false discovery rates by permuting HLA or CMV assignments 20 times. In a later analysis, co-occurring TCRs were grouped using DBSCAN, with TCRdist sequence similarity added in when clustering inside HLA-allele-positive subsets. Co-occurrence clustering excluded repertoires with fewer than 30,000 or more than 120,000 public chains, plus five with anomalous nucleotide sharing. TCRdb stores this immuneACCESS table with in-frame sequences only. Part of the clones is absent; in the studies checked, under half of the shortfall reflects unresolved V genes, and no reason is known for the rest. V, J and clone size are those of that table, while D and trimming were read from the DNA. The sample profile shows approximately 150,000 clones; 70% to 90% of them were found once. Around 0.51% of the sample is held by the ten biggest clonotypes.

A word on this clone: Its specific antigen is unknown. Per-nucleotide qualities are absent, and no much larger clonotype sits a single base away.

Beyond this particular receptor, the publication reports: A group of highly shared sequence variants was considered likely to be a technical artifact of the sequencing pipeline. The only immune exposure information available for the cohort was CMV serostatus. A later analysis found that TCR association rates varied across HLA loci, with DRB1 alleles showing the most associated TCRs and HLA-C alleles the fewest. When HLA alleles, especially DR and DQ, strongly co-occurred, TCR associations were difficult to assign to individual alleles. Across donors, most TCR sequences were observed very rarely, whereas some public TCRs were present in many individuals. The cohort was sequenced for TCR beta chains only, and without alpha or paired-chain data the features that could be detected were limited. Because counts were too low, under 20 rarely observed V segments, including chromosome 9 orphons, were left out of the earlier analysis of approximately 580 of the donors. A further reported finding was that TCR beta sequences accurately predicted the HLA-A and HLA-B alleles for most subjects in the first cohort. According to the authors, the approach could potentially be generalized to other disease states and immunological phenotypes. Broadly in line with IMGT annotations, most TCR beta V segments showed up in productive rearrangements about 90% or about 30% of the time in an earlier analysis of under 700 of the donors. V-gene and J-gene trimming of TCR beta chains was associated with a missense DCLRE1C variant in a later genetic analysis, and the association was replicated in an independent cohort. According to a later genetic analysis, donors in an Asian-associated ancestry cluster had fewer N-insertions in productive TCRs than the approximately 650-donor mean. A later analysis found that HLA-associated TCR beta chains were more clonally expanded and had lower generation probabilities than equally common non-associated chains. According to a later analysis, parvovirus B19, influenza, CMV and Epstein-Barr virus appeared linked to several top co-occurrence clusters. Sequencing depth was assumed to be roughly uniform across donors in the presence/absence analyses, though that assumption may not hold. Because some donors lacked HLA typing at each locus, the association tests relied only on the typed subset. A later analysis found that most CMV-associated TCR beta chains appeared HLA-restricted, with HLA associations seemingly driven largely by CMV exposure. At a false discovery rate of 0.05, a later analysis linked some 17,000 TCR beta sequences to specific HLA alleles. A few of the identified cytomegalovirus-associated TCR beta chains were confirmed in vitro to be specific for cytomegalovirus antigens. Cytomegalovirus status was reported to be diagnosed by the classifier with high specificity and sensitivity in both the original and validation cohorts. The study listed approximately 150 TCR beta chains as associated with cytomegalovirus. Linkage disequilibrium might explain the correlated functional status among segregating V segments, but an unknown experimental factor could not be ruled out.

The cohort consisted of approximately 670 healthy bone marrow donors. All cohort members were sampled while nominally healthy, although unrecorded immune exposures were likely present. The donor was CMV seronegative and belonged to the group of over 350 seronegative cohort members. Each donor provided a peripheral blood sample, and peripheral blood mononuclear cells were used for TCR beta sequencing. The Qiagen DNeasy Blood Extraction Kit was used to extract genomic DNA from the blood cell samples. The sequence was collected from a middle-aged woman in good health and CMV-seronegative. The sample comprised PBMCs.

The CDR3: CASSFQWGQGTSYEQYF. The bases read TGTGCCAGCAGTTTCCAATGGGGACAGGGAACCTCCTACGAGCAGTACTTC. The chain links TRBV2 with TRBJ2-7; the junction holds 9 bases that match TRBD1. After removal of 5 bases from V and 0 bases from J, the junction retains 11 bases not matched to a gene. The CDR3 measures 17 amino acids from cysteine to phenylalanine. Only the CDR3 part of the read is kept: 51 bases, read in frame from the first base. From the germline V gene, CDR1 is SNHLY and CDR2 is FYNNEI.